This entry concerns a single T cell receptor beta chain. Its cognate antigen is unknown. CDR3 length: 13 amino acids. Germline V gene data show CDR1 as KGHSY and CDR2 as FQNENV. Germline trimming cut 4 bases from V and 5 bases from J; bases unmatched to any gene: 2. This table comes from immunoSEQ multiplex PCR, and its TCRdb copy is limited to in-frame clones, with some not included. The table has about 83,000 clones, around 89% seen once. These data belong to a study of T cell responses to AZD1222 COVID-19 vaccine. Study-wide results and caveats: Spike-wide vaccine-associated CD4 TCRs dominated at 160-218 and 743-854. White British ancestry dominated among donors, who included more females, and clonal diversity was possibly underestimated.

This chain links TRBV16 with TRBJ2-7; 10 bases fit TRBD1. This sequence was found in an adult in good health. The sequences come from peripheral blood, collected on day 0 of AZD1222 vaccination. The CDR3 region is CASSPGTGDEQYF. DNA for the CDR3: TGTGCCAGCAGCCCCGGGACAGGGGACGAGCAGTACTTC.